Described below is a single T cell receptor beta chain sequence and its context. The data are from a study of blood T cell repertoires in COVID-19. About the study: From T cells, B-cell-depleted T cells, or PBMCs came the material, which was cDNA or gDNA.

The protocol was immunoSEQ multiplex PCR, while the TCRdb copy is restricted to in-frame clones and leaves out a portion. Found here are approximately 300,000 clones, 75% to 95% of them singletons; the top ten hold about 7%. Trimming removed 11 bases from V and 0 bases from J; junction bases left unmatched: 6. Germline V gene lookup returns CDR1 ENHRY and CDR2 SYGVKD. CDR3 length: 14 amino acids. The sequenced material came from peripheral blood. This clonotype originated in a woman aged 25 to 39 with COVID-19, enrolled during active disease. The chain employs TRBV10-3 and TRBJ2-7; 11 bases align to TRBD1. This chain's CDR3 is CAVGTGGLSYEQYF. The CDR3 DNA reads TGTGCCGTCGGGACAGGGGGACTCTCCTACGAGCAGTACTTC.